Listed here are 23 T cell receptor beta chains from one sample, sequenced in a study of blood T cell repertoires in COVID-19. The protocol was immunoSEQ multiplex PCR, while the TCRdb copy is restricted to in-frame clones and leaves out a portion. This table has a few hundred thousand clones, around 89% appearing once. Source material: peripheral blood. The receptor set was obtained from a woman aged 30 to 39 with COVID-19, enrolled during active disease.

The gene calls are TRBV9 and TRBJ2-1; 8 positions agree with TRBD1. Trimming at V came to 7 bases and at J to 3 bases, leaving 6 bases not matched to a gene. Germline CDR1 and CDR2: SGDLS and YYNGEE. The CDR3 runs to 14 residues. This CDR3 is CASGPGGSYNEQFF. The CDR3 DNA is TGTGCCAGCGGTCCAGGGGGCAGCTACAATGAGCAGTTCTTC.

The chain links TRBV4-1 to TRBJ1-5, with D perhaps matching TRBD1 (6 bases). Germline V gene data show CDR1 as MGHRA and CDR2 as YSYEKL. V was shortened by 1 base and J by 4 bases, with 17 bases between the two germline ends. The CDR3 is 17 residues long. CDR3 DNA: TGCGCCAGCAGCCAAGTCCTGAGACGACAGGCTAATCAGCCCCAGCATTTT. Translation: CASSQVLRRQANQPQHF.

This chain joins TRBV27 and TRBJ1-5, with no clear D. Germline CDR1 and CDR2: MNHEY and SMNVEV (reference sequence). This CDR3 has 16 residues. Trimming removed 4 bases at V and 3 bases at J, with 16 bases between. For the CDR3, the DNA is TGTGCCAGCAGTTCCTTTCTTGGGAGGGACAATCAGCCCCAGCATTTT. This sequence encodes CASSSFLGRDNQPQHF.

The CDR3 loop reads CASSTDRSSTDTQYF. The CDR3 nucleotides read TGTGCCAGTAGCACGGACAGGTCCTCCACAGATACGCAGTATTTT. The chain uses TRBV19 and TRBJ2-3; the match to TRBD1 covers 7 bases. This CDR3 contains 15 residues. In germline, CDR1 is LNHDA, CDR2 SQIVND (reference sequence). V shed 6 bases, J shed 2 bases, and the junction held 8 bases outside the gene matches. The variable domain in full, with the rest retrieved from reference TRBV19 and TRBJ2-3, is DGGITQSPKYLFRKEGQNVTLSCEQNLNHDAMYWYRQDPGQGLRLIYYSQIVNDFQKGDIAEGYSVSREKKESFPLTVTSAQKNPTAFYLCASSTDRSSTDTQYFGPGTRLTVL.

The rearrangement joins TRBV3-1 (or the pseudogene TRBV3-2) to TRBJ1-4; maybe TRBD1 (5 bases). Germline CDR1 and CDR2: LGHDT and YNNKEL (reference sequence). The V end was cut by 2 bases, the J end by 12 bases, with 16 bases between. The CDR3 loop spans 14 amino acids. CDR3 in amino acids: CASSQLEPIGELFF. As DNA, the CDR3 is TGTGCCAGCAGCCAATTGGAACCTATAGGGGAACTGTTTTTT.

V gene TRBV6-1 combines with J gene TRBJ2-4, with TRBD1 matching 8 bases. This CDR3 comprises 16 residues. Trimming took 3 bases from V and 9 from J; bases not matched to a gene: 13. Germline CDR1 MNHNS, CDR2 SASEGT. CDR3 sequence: CASSDDIRGRDGIQYF. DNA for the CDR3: TGTGCCAGCAGTGATGATATCAGGGGGCGAGATGGCATTCAGTACTTC.

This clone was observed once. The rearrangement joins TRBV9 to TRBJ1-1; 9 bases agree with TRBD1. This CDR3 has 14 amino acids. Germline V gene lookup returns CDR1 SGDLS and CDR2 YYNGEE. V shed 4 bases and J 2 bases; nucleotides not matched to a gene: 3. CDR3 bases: TGTGCCAGCAGCCCGGGACAGGGTAACACTGAAGCTTTCTTT. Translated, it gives CASSPGQGNTEAFF. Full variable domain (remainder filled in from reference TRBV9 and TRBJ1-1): DSGVTQTPKHLITATGQRVTLRCSPRSGDLSVYWYQQSLDQGLQFLIQYYNGEERAKGNILERFSAQQFPDLHSELNLSSLELGDSALYFCASSPGQGNTEAFFGQGTRLTVV.

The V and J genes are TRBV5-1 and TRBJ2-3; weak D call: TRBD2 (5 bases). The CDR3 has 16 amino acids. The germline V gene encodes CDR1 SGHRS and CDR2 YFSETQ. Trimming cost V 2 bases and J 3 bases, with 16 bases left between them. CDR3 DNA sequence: TGCGCCAGCAGCTTCGTTACTTTTGTAGCGACAGATACGCAGTATTTT. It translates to CASSFVTFVATDTQYF.

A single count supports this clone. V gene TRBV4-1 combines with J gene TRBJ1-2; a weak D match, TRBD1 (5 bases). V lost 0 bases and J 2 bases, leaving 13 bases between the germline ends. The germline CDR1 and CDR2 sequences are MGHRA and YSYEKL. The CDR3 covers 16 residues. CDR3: CASSQDTRAQNYGYTF. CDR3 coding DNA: TGCGCCAGCAGCCAAGATACCAGGGCCCAAAACTATGGCTACACCTTC.

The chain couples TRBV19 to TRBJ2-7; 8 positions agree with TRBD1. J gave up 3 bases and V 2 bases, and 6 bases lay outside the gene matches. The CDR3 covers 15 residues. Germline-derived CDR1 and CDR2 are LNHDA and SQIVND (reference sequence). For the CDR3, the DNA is TGTGCCAGTAGTATACAGACAGGGGCTCACTACGAGCAGTACTTC. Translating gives CASSIQTGAHYEQYF.

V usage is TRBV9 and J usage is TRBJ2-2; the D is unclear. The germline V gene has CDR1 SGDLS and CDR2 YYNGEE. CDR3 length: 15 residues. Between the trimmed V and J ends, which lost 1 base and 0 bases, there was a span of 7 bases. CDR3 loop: CASSVISSNTGELFF. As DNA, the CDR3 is TGTGCCAGCAGCGTAATAAGCTCGAACACCGGGGAGCTGTTTTTT.

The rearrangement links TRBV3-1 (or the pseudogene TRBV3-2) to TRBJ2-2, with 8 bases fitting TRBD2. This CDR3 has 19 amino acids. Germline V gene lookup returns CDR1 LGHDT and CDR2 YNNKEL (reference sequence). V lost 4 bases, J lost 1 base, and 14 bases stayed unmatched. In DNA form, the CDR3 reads TGTGCCAGCAGCCCAAAAGACGAGTCTCTAGCGGGGAACACCGGGGAGCTGTTTTTT. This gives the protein CASSPKDESLAGNTGELFF.

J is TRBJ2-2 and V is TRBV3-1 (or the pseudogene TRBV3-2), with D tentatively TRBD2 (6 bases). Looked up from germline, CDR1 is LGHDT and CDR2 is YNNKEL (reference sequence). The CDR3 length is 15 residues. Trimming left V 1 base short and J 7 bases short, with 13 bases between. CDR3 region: CASSQVGGAGGELFF. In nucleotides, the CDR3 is TGTGCCAGCAGCCAAGTAGGCGGGGCAGGCGGGGAGCTGTTTTTT.

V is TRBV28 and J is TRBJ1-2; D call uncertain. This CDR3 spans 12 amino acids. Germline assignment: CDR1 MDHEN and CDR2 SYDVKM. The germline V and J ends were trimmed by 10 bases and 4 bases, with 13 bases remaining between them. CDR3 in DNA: TGTGCCATCAGCGGCGGGAGCTATGGCTACACCTTC. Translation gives CAISGGSYGYTF.

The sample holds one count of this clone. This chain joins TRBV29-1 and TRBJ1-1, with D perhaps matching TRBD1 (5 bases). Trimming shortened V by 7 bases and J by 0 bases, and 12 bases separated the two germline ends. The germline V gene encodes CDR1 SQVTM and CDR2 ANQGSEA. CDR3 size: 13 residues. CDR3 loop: CSAAFRVNTEAFF. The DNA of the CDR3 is TGCAGCGCCGCGTTCAGGGTGAACACTGAAGCTTTCTTT.

The DNA for the CDR3 is TGTGCCAGCAGTTTGCCCCAGGGTTCTGAAGCTTTCTTT. Protein sequence: CASSLPQGSEAFF. The chain couples TRBV7-2 to TRBJ1-1, with a tentative D call TRBD1 (5 bases). Germline V gene sequence: CDR1 SGHTA, CDR2 FQGNSA. The CDR3 is 13 amino acids. Trimming took 6 bases from V and 6 from J, leaving 14 bases between them.

Here the CDR3 DNA reads TGTGCCAGCAGCTTAGCCCCATCTGGGGCCAACGTCCTGACTTTC. As protein: CASSLAPSGANVLTF. This chain joins TRBV11-2 and TRBJ2-6; D gene unclear. Germline CDR1 SGHAT, CDR2 FQNNGV. This CDR3 comprises 15 residues. Trimming cost V 1 base and J 1 base, with 5 bases left between them.

DNA for the CDR3: TGTGCCAGCAGCTTAGTAGGGACAGGGGCGGTGGGAGAAAAACTGTTTTTT. Translating gives CASSLVGTGAVGEKLFF. The chain is built from TRBV7-2 and TRBJ1-4; 10 bases align to TRBD1. J gave up 8 bases and V 1 base, and 10 bases lay outside the gene matches. This CDR3 comprises 17 residues. Germline V gene lookup returns CDR1 SGHTA and CDR2 FQGNSA.

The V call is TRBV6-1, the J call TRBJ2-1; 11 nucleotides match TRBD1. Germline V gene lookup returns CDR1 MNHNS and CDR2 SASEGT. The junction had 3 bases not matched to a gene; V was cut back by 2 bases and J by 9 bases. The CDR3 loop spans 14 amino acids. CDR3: CASSEWGQGGEQFF. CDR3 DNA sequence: TGTGCCAGCAGTGAATGGGGACAGGGGGGTGAGCAGTTCTTC.

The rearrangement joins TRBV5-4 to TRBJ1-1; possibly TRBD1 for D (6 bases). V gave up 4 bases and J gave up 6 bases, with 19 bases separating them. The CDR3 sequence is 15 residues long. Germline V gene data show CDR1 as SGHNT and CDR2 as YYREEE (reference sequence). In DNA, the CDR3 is TGTGCCAGCAGCCTCCCCGACAGGCCAGCTCCTGAAGCTTTCTTT. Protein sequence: CASSLPDRPAPEAFF. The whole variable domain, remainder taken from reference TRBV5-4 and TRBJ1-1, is ETGVTQSPTHLIKTRGQQVTLRCSSQSGHNTVSWYQQALGQGPQFIFQYYREEENGRGNFPPRFSGLQFPNYSSELNVNALELDDSALYLCASSLPDRPAPEAFFGQGTRLTVV.

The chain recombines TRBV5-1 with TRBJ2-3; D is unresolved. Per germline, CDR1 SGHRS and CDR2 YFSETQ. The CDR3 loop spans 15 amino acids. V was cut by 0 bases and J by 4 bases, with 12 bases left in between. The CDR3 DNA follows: TGCGCCAGCAGCTTGGTTCCGGGTGGTCCAGATACGCAGTATTTT. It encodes CASSLVPGGPDTQYF.

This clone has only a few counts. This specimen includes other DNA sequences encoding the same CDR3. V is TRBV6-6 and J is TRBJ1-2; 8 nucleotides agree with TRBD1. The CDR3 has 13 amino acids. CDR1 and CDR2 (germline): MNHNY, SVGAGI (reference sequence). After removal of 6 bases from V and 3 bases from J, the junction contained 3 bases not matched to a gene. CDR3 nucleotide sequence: TGTGCCAGCAGCCCGACAGGGGACTATGGCTACACCTTC. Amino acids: CASSPTGDYGYTF.

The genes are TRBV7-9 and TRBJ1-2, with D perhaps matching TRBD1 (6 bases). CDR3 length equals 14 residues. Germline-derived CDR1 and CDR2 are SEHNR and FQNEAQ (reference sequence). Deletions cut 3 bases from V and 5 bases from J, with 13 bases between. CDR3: CASSFSPQGYGYTF. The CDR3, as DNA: TGTGCCAGCAGCTTTTCGCCGCAGGGGTATGGCTACACCTTC. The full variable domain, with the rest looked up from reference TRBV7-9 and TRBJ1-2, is DTGVSQNPRHKITKRGQNVTFRCDPISEHNRLYWYRQTLGQGPEFLTYFQNEAQLEKSRLLSDRFSAERPKGSFSTLEIQRTEQGDSAMYLCASSFSPQGYGYTFGSGTRLTVV.